These 23 T cell receptor beta chains were sequenced from one sample in a study of CD8+ T cells in alopecia areata. Isolated RNA was reverse transcribed into cDNA used as the sequencing template. Assay used: immunoSEQ multiplex PCR; TCRdb lists only in-frame clones, some missing. The sample records approximately 54,000 clones, around 97% being singletons. This sample comprised CD8+ T cells sorted from blood, obtained at week 0. The receptors derive from a human donor with alopecia areata.

This clone was recorded once. The gene calls are TRBV6-1 and TRBJ1-5; 7 nucleotides align to TRBD1. The CDR3 loop spans 15 amino acids. Germline V gene lookup returns CDR1 MNHNS and CDR2 SASEGT. Trimming took 9 bases from V and 0 from J; bases not matched to a gene: 8. CDR3 sequence reads: CASRVTGDSNQPQHF. For the CDR3, the DNA is TGTGCCAGTCGAGTCACAGGGGATAGCAATCAGCCCCAGCATTTT.

V gene TRBV7-6 combines with J gene TRBJ1-1; D is undetermined. CDR3 length equals 15 residues. V was pared by 1 base and J by 0 bases, with 9 bases between. Germline CDR1 is SGHVS and CDR2 is FNYEAQ. CDR3 DNA sequence: TGTGCCAGCAGCTTAGAACCAACTGTGAACACTGAAGCTTTCTTT. Translated: CASSLEPTVNTEAFF.

This chain uses TRBV6-1 with TRBJ2-3, with 9 bases fitting TRBD2. The CDR3 loop spans 16 amino acids. Per the germline V gene, CDR1 is MNHNS and CDR2 is SASEGT. After removal of 3 bases from V and 6 bases from J, the junction contained 10 bases not matched to a gene. The CDR3 reads CASSDMAGGRTDTQYF. The CDR3 DNA reads TGTGCCAGCAGTGATATGGCGGGGGGGAGAACGGATACGCAGTATTTT.

The rearrangement joins TRBV2 to TRBJ2-3; D is undetermined. Trimming removed 2 bases from V and 0 bases from J, with 12 bases in between. CDR1 SNHLY and CDR2 FYNNEI come from the germline V gene. There are 16 residues in the CDR3. This CDR3 is CASSEPQVGSTDTQYF. CDR3 bases: TGTGCCAGCAGTGAACCCCAAGTAGGGAGCACAGATACGCAGTATTTT.

V usage is TRBV4-2 and J usage is TRBJ2-5, with 13 positions matching TRBD2. Germline assignment: CDR1 LGHNA and CDR2 YNFKEQ. The CDR3 spans 17 residues. The V and J ends lost 5 bases and 5 bases, in that order; junction bases with no gene match: 11. CDR3 bases: TGTGCCAGCAGCTTGGCGGGCCGGACTAGCGGGGGTGAGACCCAGTACTTC. Translated, it gives CASSLAGRTSGGETQYF.

The chain uses TRBV12-5 and TRBJ2-3; 8 bases align to TRBD2. The germline gives CDR1 LGHNT, CDR2 FRNRAP. Trimming removed 7 bases from V and 4 bases from J; junction bases left unmatched: 7. The length of the CDR3 is 14 residues. This CDR3 reads CASAPQTSADTQYF. Written as DNA, the CDR3 is TGTGCTAGTGCCCCGCAGACTAGCGCAGATACGCAGTATTTT. Full variable domain (outside the CDR3, taken from reference TRBV12-5 and TRBJ2-3): DARVTQTPRHKVTEMGQEVTMRCQPILGHNTVFWYRQTMMQGLELLAYFRNRAPLDDSGMPKDRFSAEMPDATLATLKIQPSEPRDSAVYFCASAPQTSADTQYFGPGTRLTVL.

The genes are TRBV11-1 and TRBJ2-7, with a possible D match to TRBD1 (6 bases). V lost 6 bases, J lost 3 bases, and 9 bases lay in between. CDR1 and CDR2 (germline): SGHAT, FQDESV (reference sequence). The CDR3 totals 12 residues. CDR3: CASRGQNYEQYF. DNA of the CDR3: TGTGCCAGCAGAGGACAGAACTACGAGCAGTACTTC.

V is TRBV10-3 and J is TRBJ2-7; D is perhaps TRBD1 or TRBD2 (5 bases each). The V end was cut by 2 bases, the J end by 1 base, with 12 bases between. This CDR3 has 15 residues. Looked up from germline, CDR1 is ENHRY and CDR2 is SYGVKD. The CDR3 DNA follows: TGTGCCATCAGTGAGCTGGGGGATATTTCCTACGAGCAGTACTTC. It yields the protein CAISELGDISYEQYF.

The chain is built from TRBV19 and TRBJ2-1; TRBD1 aligns across 7 bases. Germline V gene lookup returns CDR1 LNHDA and CDR2 SQIVND (reference sequence). The CDR3 totals 15 residues. V shed 4 bases, J shed 6 bases, and the junction held 9 bases outside the gene matches. For the CDR3, the DNA is TGTGCCAGTAGTACCCCACGACAGGGTTCCAATGAGCAGTTCTTC. Residues: CASSTPRQGSNEQFF. Full variable domain (missing parts from reference TRBV19 and TRBJ2-1): DGGITQSPKYLFRKEGQNVTLSCEQNLNHDAMYWYRQDPGQGLRLIYYSQIVNDFQKGDIAEGYSVSREKKESFPLTVTSAQKNPTAFYLCASSTPRQGSNEQFFGPGTRLTVL.

The chain links TRBV11-2 to TRBJ2-1; D perhaps matches TRBD1 (5 bases). Per the germline V gene, CDR1 is SGHAT and CDR2 is FQNNGV. CDR3 length: 16 residues. V gave up 1 base and J gave up 8 bases, with 18 bases separating them. The CDR3 spells CASSLGAGFIGHEQFF. The CDR3 DNA follows: TGTGCCAGCAGCTTAGGAGCAGGGTTTATCGGCCATGAGCAGTTCTTC.

This sequence joins TRBV27 and TRBJ2-7; a possible D gene is TRBD2 (7 bases). CDR1 and CDR2 from the germline V gene are MNHEY and SMNVEV (reference sequence). The V end was cut by 6 bases, the J end by 6 bases, with 15 bases between. The CDR3 has 13 residues. The CDR3 DNA follows: TGTGCCAGCAGCCTCTTAGGGGGGGCCGAGCAGTACTTC. Protein product: CASSLLGGAEQYF.

The chain carries TRBV5-1 and TRBJ2-2; 8 bases are a match to TRBD1. The CDR3 has 18 residues. Germline trimming cut 2 bases from V and 0 bases from J; bases unmatched to any gene: 9. Germline CDR1 reads SGHRS; CDR2 reads YFSETQ. CDR3 amino acids: CASSFPTTGATNTGELFF. The DNA of the CDR3 is TGCGCCAGCAGCTTCCCTACGACAGGGGCAACGAACACCGGGGAGCTGTTTTTT. Variable domain in full (rest from reference TRBV5-1 and TRBJ2-2): KAGVTQTPRYLIKTRGQQVTLSCSPISGHRSVSWYQQTPGQGLQFLFEYFSETQRNKGNFPGRFSGRQFSNSRSEMNVSTLELGDSALYLCASSFPTTGATNTGELFFGEGSRLTVL.

The DNA of the CDR3 is TGTGCCAGCAGTGTAGGACATACCTTCTACGAGCAGTACTTC. Protein sequence: CASSVGHTFYEQYF. The chain carries TRBV6-1 and TRBJ2-7; possibly TRBD1 for D (5 bases). The germline V and J ends were trimmed by 4 bases and 3 bases, with 13 bases remaining between them. Germline V lookup: CDR1 MNHNS, CDR2 SASEGT. The CDR3 runs 14 residues.

The chain uses TRBV6-1 and TRBJ2-3; TRBD2 is a possible D gene (6 bases). CDR3 length: 13 residues. Germline lookup yields CDR1 MNHNS and CDR2 SASEGT. Trimming cost V 2 bases and J 10 bases, with 13 bases left between them. CDR3 sequence reads: CASSEIRRESQYF. The CDR3 bases are TGTGCCAGCAGTGAAATTAGGAGGGAGTCGCAGTATTTT.

This rearrangement joins TRBV4-1 to TRBJ2-7, with 11 bases aligning to TRBD1. Losses at the gene ends were 8 bases for V and 2 bases for J; bases not matched to a gene: 5. The CDR3 has 14 residues. Germline loops: CDR1 MGHRA, CDR2 YSYEKL. The CDR3 nucleotides read TGCGCCAGCGGAGGGGGACAGGGGGCCTACGAGCAGTACTTC. It translates to CASGGGQGAYEQYF.

This clone was observed a single time. V and J are TRBV6-5 and TRBJ2-7; 7 nucleotides align to TRBD1. CDR3 length equals 15 residues. With 2 bases clipped from V and 3 bases from J, the junction kept 7 bases outside the gene matches. Germline V lookup: CDR1 MNHEY, CDR2 SVGAGI. CDR3 sequence (DNA): TGTGCCAGCAGTTACGGGCAGGGGGATAACTACGAGCAGTACTTC. Protein product: CASSYGQGDNYEQYF.

The chain combines TRBV7-6 with TRBJ1-1; TRBD1 matches 7 bases. J was trimmed by 1 base and V by 4 bases; bases with no gene match: 9. The CDR3 totals 16 residues. CDR1 SGHVS and CDR2 FNYEAQ come from the germline V gene. CDR3 in amino acids: CASSSNYRGKNTEAFF. CDR3 DNA: TGTGCCAGCAGCTCCAATTACAGGGGTAAGAACACTGAAGCTTTCTTT.

The chain recombines TRBV5-1 with TRBJ2-3; TRBD2 might be the D (5 bases). Germline V lookup: CDR1 SGHRS, CDR2 YFSETQ. The length of the CDR3 is 14 residues. Trimming cost V 4 bases and J 6 bases, with 15 bases left between them. This chain's CDR3 is CASSGGDRADTQYF. CDR3 coding DNA: TGCGCCAGCAGCGGAGGAGACCGGGCGGATACGCAGTATTTT.

V gene TRBV7-9 combines with J gene TRBJ2-6; D is possibly TRBD2 (5 bases). This CDR3 region has 16 residues. In germline, CDR1 is SEHNR, CDR2 FQNEAQ (reference sequence). V shed 0 bases and J shed 0 bases, with 6 bases lying between them. The chain's CDR3 is CASSLAEVSGANVLTF. In DNA form, the CDR3 reads TGTGCCAGCAGCTTAGCGGAGGTCTCTGGGGCCAACGTCCTGACTTTC.

On this clone: One end of the junction does not line up with germline, which may come from a read error. The chain employs TRBV9 and TRBJ2-7; 10 bases line up with TRBD2. Germline V gene data show CDR1 as SGDLS and CDR2 as YYNGEE. The CDR3 runs 13 residues. The CDR3 is CASSKSGGDPGDF. The CDR3 nucleotides read TGTGCCAGCAGCAAGAGCGGGGGGGATCCCGGGGACTTC. Complete variable domain (other parts from reference TRBV9 and TRBJ2-7): DSGVTQTPKHLITATGQRVTLRCSPRSGDLSVYWYQQSLDQGLQFLIQYYNGEERAKGNILERFSAQQFPDLHSELNLSSLELGDSALYFCASSKSGGDPGDFGPGTRLTVT.

V and J are TRBV7-9 and TRBJ2-5; D is possibly TRBD1 (5 bases). The V and J ends lost 8 bases and 4 bases respectively, with 17 bases between them. Germline V gene sequence: CDR1 SEHNR, CDR2 FQNEAQ (reference sequence). CDR3 size: 14 residues. In DNA, the CDR3 is TGTGCCAGCGACAACGGGCGAAGGGGAGAGACCCAGTACTTC. Translated: CASDNGRRGETQYF.

The V call is TRBV29-1, the J call TRBJ2-7, with a tentative D call TRBD1 (6 bases). V was trimmed by 7 bases and J by 3 bases, leaving 13 bases between them. The CDR3 extends over 12 amino acids. CDR1 is SQVTM, CDR2 ANQGSEA, per germline. CDR3 DNA sequence: TGCAGCGCCGAGGGACATCTCTACGAGCAGTACTTC. This translates into CSAEGHLYEQYF.

In its sample, this clone was seen once. This sequence joins TRBV10-3 and TRBJ2-3, with 15 positions matching TRBD2. The CDR3 runs to 16 residues. V was pared by 4 bases and J by 4 bases, with 3 bases of the junction left unmatched. The germline CDR1 and CDR2 sequences are ENHRY and SYGVKD. The DNA of the CDR3 is TGTGCCATCAGTGGGGGACTAGCGGGGGGCCCAGATACGCAGTATTTT. This translates into CAISGGLAGGPDTQYF.